The next 30 T cell receptor beta chains were all read from a single sample in a study of blood T cell repertoires in COVID-19. Clones were read by immunoSEQ multiplex PCR, and TCRdb kept only the in-frame ones, dropping some. The sample records 110,000 to 150,000 clones, roughly four fifths being singletons. Sequencing was performed on PBMCs or T cells enriched from blood (not recorded which). The receptors were sampled from a woman between 18 and 29 years old who had been exposed to COVID-19.

V is TRBV3-1 (or the pseudogene TRBV3-2) and J is TRBJ2-2, with 12 bases aligning to TRBD2. The CDR3 contains 19 residues. The V segment lost 1 base and the J segment 2 bases; nucleotides outside the gene matches: 8. Germline-derived CDR1 and CDR2 are LGHDT and YNNKEL (reference sequence). CDR3 in amino acids: CASSQALAGGPKNTGELFF. In DNA form, the CDR3 reads TGTGCCAGCAGCCAAGCACTAGCGGGAGGCCCAAAAAACACCGGGGAGCTGTTTTTT.

This clone was recorded only once. The chain links TRBV27 to TRBJ2-1, with TRBD2 as a possible D gene (6 bases). Looked up from germline, CDR1 is MNHEY and CDR2 is SMNVEV (reference sequence). CDR3 length equals 15 residues. The V and J ends lost 4 bases and 9 bases respectively, with 19 bases between them. This CDR3 reads CASSSETSFVSEQFF. The CDR3 DNA sequence: TGTGCCAGCAGTTCTGAGACTAGTTTTGTCAGTGAGCAGTTCTTC.

The CDR3 protein is CASSWTGTSTDTQYF. The CDR3, as DNA: TGTGCCAGCAGTTGGACAGGGACTAGCACAGATACGCAGTATTTT. The rearrangement links TRBV6-2 or TRBV6-3 to TRBJ2-3; 8 bases agree with TRBD1. The junction had 3 bases not matched to a gene; V was cut back by 4 bases and J by 0 bases. From germline, CDR1 is MNHEY and CDR2 SVGEGT. This CDR3 is 15 amino acids long.

The V call is TRBV7-3, the J call TRBJ1-1, with D tentatively TRBD1 (6 bases). Germline V gene sequence: CDR1 SGHTA, CDR2 FQGTGA. The germline V and J ends were trimmed by 7 bases and 4 bases, with 22 bases remaining between them. CDR3 length equals 16 residues. This CDR3 reads CASTPRAGEFATEAFF. CDR3 DNA: TGTGCCAGCACGCCGAGAGCAGGGGAATTTGCCACTGAAGCTTTCTTT.

The chain couples TRBV11-1 to TRBJ1-2; tentative D call: TRBD1 (5 bases). The V end was cut by 5 bases, the J end by 10 bases, with 17 bases between. This CDR3 is built from 13 residues. From germline, CDR1 is SGHAT and CDR2 FQDESV (reference sequence). CDR3 in amino acids: CASSPSRDSLYTF. CDR3 in DNA: TGTGCCAGCAGCCCGAGTCGTGACAGCCTCTACACCTTC.

The chain joins TRBV3-1 (or the pseudogene TRBV3-2) to TRBJ2-1; possible D gene TRBD2, 5 bases. CDR1 LGHDT and CDR2 YNNKEL come from the germline V gene (reference sequence). CDR3 size: 15 residues. Trimming pared 0 bases from V and 3 bases from J, leaving 9 bases between. The CDR3 bases are TGTGCCAGCAGCCAAGACCCTAGCCTCTACAATGAGCAGTTCTTC. This sequence encodes CASSQDPSLYNEQFF.

The J gene is TRBJ1-2, the V gene TRBV4-1; D is unresolved. There are 14 residues in the CDR3. Germline V gene lookup returns CDR1 MGHRA and CDR2 YSYEKL. Trimming removed 4 bases at V and 4 bases at J, with 13 bases between. CDR3 sequence (DNA): TGCGCCAGCAGCCCGGCGGGTACAGTCTATGGCTACACCTTC. Residues: CASSPAGTVYGYTF.

V is TRBV7-9 and J is TRBJ2-1; D unclear. Trimming pared 2 bases from V and 5 bases from J, leaving 10 bases between. CDR1 SEHNR and CDR2 FQNEAQ come from the germline V gene (reference sequence). The CDR3 contains 14 residues. CDR3 coding DNA: TGTGCCAGCAGCTTAATGTCTGGAGACAATGAGCAGTTCTTC. It codes for CASSLMSGDNEQFF.

The V call is TRBV28, the J call TRBJ2-7; 9 nucleotides line up with TRBD1. The germline V gene has CDR1 MDHEN and CDR2 SYDVKM. The CDR3 is 15 amino acids. The ends lost 5 bases at V and 0 bases at J; junction bases unmatched: 5. The CDR3 DNA sequence: TGTGCCAGCAGTCCCTGGGACAGGGTCTCCTACGAGCAGTACTTC. Residues: CASSPWDRVSYEQYF.

This clone occurred a few times. The chain couples TRBV7-3 to TRBJ1-1, with D maybe TRBD1 (5 bases). Germline CDR1 and CDR2: SGHTA and FQGTGA. The germline V and J ends were trimmed by 5 bases and 1 base, with 11 bases remaining between them. This CDR3 is built from 14 residues. The CDR3 DNA reads TGTGCCAGCAGCCCCCGGGGGGGGAACACTGAAGCTTTCTTT. It translates to CASSPRGGNTEAFF.

The V call is TRBV2, the J call TRBJ1-1; 8 positions agree with TRBD1. After removal of 5 bases from V and 6 bases from J, the junction contained 8 bases not matched to a gene. Germline CDR1 is SNHLY and CDR2 is FYNNEI. This CDR3 has 14 amino acids. CDR3: CASSYAGGNAEAFF. As DNA, the CDR3 is TGTGCCAGCAGTTATGCAGGGGGCAACGCTGAAGCTTTCTTT. Full variable domain (rest looked up from reference TRBV2 and TRBJ1-1): EPEVTQTPSHQVTQMGQEVILRCVPISNHLYFYWYRQILGQKVEFLVSFYNNEISEKSEIFDDQFSVERPDGSNFTLKIRSTKLEDSAMYFCASSYAGGNAEAFFGQGTRLTVV.

This sequence joins TRBV10-3 and TRBJ1-5; TRBD1 is a possible D gene (5 bases). Trimming left V 4 bases short and J 6 bases short, with 16 bases between. The length of the CDR3 is 15 residues. Germline CDR1 reads ENHRY; CDR2 reads SYGVKD. Here the CDR3 DNA reads TGTGCCATCAGTGCCAGGGCAGTTCAGGGTCAGCCCCAGCATTTT. As protein: CAISARAVQGQPQHF.

The V gene is TRBV30, the J gene TRBJ2-2; 7 positions match TRBD1. The V gene's germline CDR1 is GTSNPN and CDR2 SVGIG (reference sequence). Trimming removed 1 base from V and 5 bases from J; junction bases left unmatched: 10. This CDR3 region has 16 residues. As DNA, the CDR3 is TGTGCCTGGAGTGCGGGTTGGACAGGCTATACCGGGGAGCTGTTTTTT. The encoded protein is CAWSAGWTGYTGELFF.

The chain has TRBV18 and TRBJ2-1; TRBD1 agrees at 7 bases. V dropped 4 bases and J dropped 4; count of bases not matched to a gene: 1. Germline CDR1 is KGHSH and CDR2 is LQKENI. CDR3 length: 13 amino acids. DNA for the CDR3: TGTGCCAGCTCACTGACAGGGTACAATGAGCAGTTCTTC. Protein sequence: CASSLTGYNEQFF.

The chain couples TRBV27 to TRBJ1-6, with 9 positions matching TRBD1. The germline CDR1 and CDR2 sequences are MNHEY and SMNVEV (reference sequence). After removal of 0 bases from V and 7 bases from J, the junction contained 10 bases not matched to a gene. This CDR3 spans 18 amino acids. CDR3 bases: TGTGCCAGCAGTTTATCGGGTTTTGGGACAGGGTGGAATTCACCCCTCCACTTT. As protein: CASSLSGFGTGWNSPLHF.

This clone has a single count. At one end the junction does not follow the germline gene, possibly because of a read error. V usage is TRBV11-2 and J usage is TRBJ2-2; 7 bases map to TRBD1. Germline V gene sequence: CDR1 SGHAT, CDR2 FQNNGV. This CDR3 comprises 16 residues. This chain's CDR3 is CASSLEVTGTAFELFF. CDR3 in DNA: TGTGCCAGCAGCCTAGAGGTAACCGGGACAGCTTTCGAGCTGTTTTTT.

The CDR3 is CASSSHLLPPQYDRLGRGYEQYF. In DNA, the CDR3 is TGTGCCAGCAGTTCCCACCTGCTGCCGCCTCAATACGACAGGTTGGGGCGAGGATACGAGCAGTACTTC. V usage is TRBV28 and J usage is TRBJ2-7; D perhaps matches TRBD1 (6 bases). Germline V gene lookup returns CDR1 MDHEN and CDR2 SYDVKM. CDR3 length: 23 amino acids. With 4 bases removed from V and 4 bases from J, the gap between germline ends came to 41 bases.

In its sample, this clone was seen a few times. This sequence joins TRBV3-1 (or the pseudogene TRBV3-2) and TRBJ1-3, with unresolved D. Per the germline V gene, CDR1 is LGHDT and CDR2 is YNNKEL (reference sequence). The length of the CDR3 is 13 residues. Trimming pared 2 bases from V and 7 bases from J, leaving 9 bases between. The CDR3 region has the DNA TGTGCCAGCAGCCAATACGCTCGGAACACCATATATTTT. Amino acids: CASSQYARNTIYF.

The chain is built from TRBV6-5 and TRBJ2-2; 12 bases are shared with TRBD2. The CDR3 is 15 residues long. CDR1 MNHEY and CDR2 SVGAGI come from the germline V gene. The ends lost 4 bases at V and 5 bases at J; junction bases unmatched: 2. As DNA, the CDR3 is TGTGCCAGCAGTTCTGGGACTAGCGGGACCGGGGAGCTGTTTTTT. Protein: CASSSGTSGTGELFF.

This chain uses TRBV9 with TRBJ2-7; TRBD2 might be the D (5 bases). This CDR3 has 14 residues. V lost 0 bases to trimming and J lost 0 bases, with 7 bases between them. Germline V CDR1 and CDR2: SGDLS, YYNGEE. DNA for the CDR3: TGTGCCAGCAGCGTAGTTGGGAGCTCCTACGAGCAGTACTTC. It codes for CASSVVGSSYEQYF.

This rearrangement joins TRBV28 to TRBJ1-5, with D possibly being TRBD1 (6 bases). V dropped 6 bases and J dropped 0 bases, with 12 bases sitting between them. This CDR3 is 15 amino acids long. Germline assignment: CDR1 MDHEN and CDR2 SYDVKM. CDR3 amino acids: CASSTGKYSNQPQHF. The CDR3 nucleotides read TGTGCCAGCAGCACAGGGAAATATAGCAATCAGCCCCAGCATTTT.

The V call is TRBV5-1, the J call TRBJ2-7; tentative D call: TRBD2 (7 bases). Trimming removed 1 base at V and 3 bases at J, with 17 bases between. There are 16 residues in the CDR3. Germline CDR1 SGHRS, CDR2 YFSETQ. In DNA form, the CDR3 reads TGCGCCAGCAGCTTGAGGGGGGGTCGACCCGGCTACGAGCAGTACTTC. Amino acids: CASSLRGGRPGYEQYF.

The chain joins TRBV7-3 to TRBJ2-5, with 10 bases matching TRBD1. The CDR3 covers 15 residues. Per germline, CDR1 SGHTA and CDR2 FQGTGA. V trimming: 5 bases; J trimming: 3 bases; junction bases outside the gene matches: 6. The CDR3 nucleotides read TGTGCCAGCAGCCATACCGGGACAGGGGAAGAGACCCAGTACTTC. This gives the protein CASSHTGTGEETQYF.

The CDR3 sequence: CASSLGTSHFDTDTQYF. The CDR3 coding sequence is TGCGCCAGCAGCTTGGGGACTAGTCATTTCGACACAGATACGCAGTATTTT. The chain carries TRBV5-1 and TRBJ2-3, with 7 bases fitting TRBD2. CDR1 is SGHRS, CDR2 YFSETQ, per germline. The CDR3 runs to 17 residues. V dropped 0 bases and J dropped 2; count of bases not matched to a gene: 9.

The chain has TRBV5-6 and TRBJ1-2; D not certain. Germline V lookup: CDR1 SGHDT, CDR2 YYEEEE. The CDR3 is 14 residues long. V lost 1 base and J lost 7, with 14 bases in between. This CDR3 is CASSLRVGGGGYTF. Here the CDR3 DNA reads TGTGCCAGCAGCTTGAGGGTCGGAGGAGGTGGCTACACCTTC.

The rearrangement uses TRBV29-1 and TRBJ2-2; D may be TRBD1 (5 bases). Germline assignment: CDR1 SQVTM and CDR2 ANQGSEA. Trimming stripped 3 bases from V and 2 bases from J, with 10 bases between. This CDR3 is 14 amino acids long. The CDR3 region has the DNA TGCAGCGTTGATGGGCAGGGAAACACCGGGGAGCTGTTTTTT. Amino acids: CSVDGQGNTGELFF.

The V gene is TRBV2, the J gene TRBJ2-3; 11 bases are shared with TRBD2. The CDR3 extends over 16 amino acids. Germline CDR1 is SNHLY and CDR2 is FYNNEI. Trimming took 6 bases from V and 6 from J; bases not matched to a gene: 11. The CDR3 here is CASRSKLAGEGDTQYF. The CDR3 coding sequence is TGTGCCAGCAGATCGAAACTAGCGGGAGAGGGTGATACGCAGTATTTT.

A word on this clone: At one end, the junction sequence differs from germline, possibly due to a read error. V is TRBV4-1 and J is TRBJ2-1; TRBD2 aligns across 13 bases. The germline V gene encodes CDR1 MGHRA and CDR2 YSYEKL. The CDR3 spans 18 residues. The CDR3 loop is CASNQNPPELAGGGEQFF. Here the CDR3 DNA reads TGCGCCAGCAACCAAAATCCTCCCGAACTAGCGGGAGGGGGTGAGCAGTTCTTC.

The chain carries TRBV3-1 (or the pseudogene TRBV3-2) and TRBJ1-4; a weak D match, TRBD1 (6 bases). CDR1 LGHDT and CDR2 YNNKEL come from the germline V gene (reference sequence). This CDR3 contains 12 residues. The ends were cut back, 3 bases at V and 13 bases at J, with 12 bases in the middle. The DNA of the CDR3 is TGTGCCAGCAGCCACATAACAGGGCTACTGTTTTTT. It specifies CASSHITGLLFF.

The rearrangement uses TRBV7-9 and TRBJ2-3, with D possibly being TRBD2 (5 bases). Trimming removed 1 base from V and 1 base from J, with 9 bases in between. The CDR3 consists of 15 residues. Germline V gene lookup returns CDR1 SEHNR and CDR2 FQNEAQ (reference sequence). CDR3 sequence (DNA): TGTGCCAGCAGCTTAGTTTCCGGGGGCACAGATACGCAGTATTTT. Its translation: CASSLVSGGTDTQYF.